Following are 11 T cell receptor beta chains from one sample sequenced in a study of shared clonotypes between healthy human individuals. Data came from immunoSEQ multiplex PCR; TCRdb stores just in-frame clones and leaves some out. The repertoire holds 2 million to 2.5 million clones, about 92% seen once, with under 0.45% in the top ten. The sequenced sample consisted of naive CD4+ T cells from PBMCs. Regarding subset: CD45RA+ positively selected. The receptors come from a man aged 18 to 30 in good health. Some clones in this sample may be carry-over from other donors' samples.

The V call is TRBV6-5, the J call TRBJ1-1; 7 positions agree with TRBD1. CDR3 length: 15 residues. The germline V gene has CDR1 MNHEY and CDR2 SVGAGI. Trimming removed 0 bases from V and 6 bases from J; junction bases left unmatched: 7. The CDR3 loop is CASSYSRQGGPEAFF. CDR3 DNA: TGTGCCAGCAGTTACTCGCGACAGGGTGGCCCTGAAGCTTTCTTT.

The rearrangement uses TRBV4-1 and TRBJ1-5, with D unclear. Germline CDR1 is MGHRA and CDR2 is YSYEKL. V lost 1 base and J 4 bases, leaving 8 bases between the germline ends. CDR3 length equals 14 residues. CDR3 DNA: TGCGCCAGCAGCCAAGTGAGCCTAAATCAGCCCCAGCATTTT. Protein: CASSQVSLNQPQHF.

The genes are TRBV10-3 and TRBJ1-1; D remains unclear. With 3 bases removed from V and 0 bases from J, the gap between germline ends came to 17 bases. Germline-derived CDR1 and CDR2 are ENHRY and SYGVKD. The CDR3 has 17 amino acids. CDR3 bases: TGTGCCATCAGTGACCCTAGGATCGGGCAAGTGAACACTGAAGCTTTCTTT. It encodes CAISDPRIGQVNTEAFF.

The chain has TRBV6-6 and TRBJ2-1, with a weak D call TRBD1 (5 bases). The ends were cut back, 2 bases at V and 9 bases at J, with 8 bases in the middle. The germline V gene has CDR1 MNHNY and CDR2 SVGAGI (reference sequence). This CDR3 contains 12 residues. CDR3 DNA sequence: TGTGCCAGCAGTTACCCTAGGGGTGAGCAGTTCTTC. This encodes CASSYPRGEQFF.

The chain is built from TRBV5-1 and TRBJ2-7; D might be TRBD1 or TRBD2, each matching 5 bases. The germline V and J ends were trimmed by 2 bases and 6 bases, with 18 bases remaining between them. Looked up from germline, CDR1 is SGHRS and CDR2 is YFSETQ. The CDR3 sequence is 15 residues long. This CDR3 reads CASSFLAGALGEQYF. The CDR3 bases are TGCGCCAGCAGCTTCCTAGCTGGGGCCTTGGGCGAGCAGTACTTC.

The V and J genes are TRBV18 and TRBJ2-7; D may match TRBD1 or TRBD2 (5 bases each). The germline V gene has CDR1 KGHSH and CDR2 LQKENI. V gave up 4 bases and J gave up 3 bases, with 10 bases separating them. The CDR3 has 13 amino acids. CDR3 sequence: CASSQDTSYEQYF. The CDR3 DNA follows: TGTGCCAGCTCACAGGACACTAGCTACGAGCAGTACTTC.

The chain combines TRBV7-3 with TRBJ2-2; no clear D. V lost 2 bases to trimming and J lost 1 base, with 8 bases between them. Germline assignment: CDR1 SGHTA and CDR2 FQGTGA. This CDR3 spans 15 amino acids. This CDR3 is CASSLGVRNTGELFF. CDR3 sequence (DNA): TGTGCCAGCAGCTTAGGGGTGAGGAACACCGGGGAGCTGTTTTTT.

This clone occurred once. The same CDR3 can be traced to other DNA sequences in this sample. The chain has TRBV7-9 and TRBJ1-4, with a weak D call TRBD1 (5 bases). The CDR3 spans 14 residues. CDR1 is SEHNR, CDR2 FQNEAQ, per germline (reference sequence). Trimming took 5 bases from V and 2 from J, leaving 9 bases between them. Here the CDR3 DNA reads TGTGCCAGCAGCCAACGACAGACTAATGAAAAACTGTTTTTT. Protein product: CASSQRQTNEKLFF.

The chain uses TRBV19 and TRBJ2-7, with 10 bases lining up with TRBD2. The CDR3 consists of 15 residues. CDR1 is LNHDA and CDR2 is SQIVND in the germline V gene (reference sequence). V lost 4 bases to trimming and J lost 3 bases; unmatched junction nucleotides: 6. For the CDR3, the DNA is TGTGCCAGTAGTACGTTTAGCGGGAGGAGCTACGAGCAGTACTTC. This sequence encodes CASSTFSGRSYEQYF.

The chain employs TRBV5-6 and TRBJ1-1, with 10 bases aligning to TRBD1. This CDR3 comprises 14 residues. From germline, CDR1 is SGHDT and CDR2 YYEEEE. The V segment lost 4 bases and the J segment 6 bases; nucleotides outside the gene matches: 6. The DNA of the CDR3 is TGTGCCAGCAGCCTGGACAGGGGGGCGGCTGAAGCTTTCTTT. This encodes CASSLDRGAAEAFF.

The V gene is TRBV6-5, the J gene TRBJ2-1; D is ambiguous. Between the trimmed V and J ends, which lost 2 bases and 2 bases, there was a span of 10 bases. This CDR3 is 15 amino acids long. CDR1 and CDR2 (germline): MNHEY, SVGAGI. Here the CDR3 DNA reads TGTGCCAGCAGTTACAGGGCCGCGACCTACAATGAGCAGTTCTTC. Its protein product is CASSYRAATYNEQFF.